This T cell receptor (beta chain) came from a study of T cells in narcolepsy. Whole-study findings and limits: In some patient and control memory CD4+ samples, autoreactive clones were absent. Autoreactive HCRT-specific and TRIB2-specific clonotypes were marked in same-patient CSF-versus-blood CD4+ comparisons. Autoreactive clonotypes reportedly recurred in blood of same and different patients, not controls.

Germline CDR1 SGHRS, CDR2 YFSETQ. The ends were cut back, 1 base at V and 5 bases at J, with 13 bases in the middle. CDR3 length: 15 residues. Produced via immunoSEQ multiplex PCR; TCRdb's table is partial and in-frame only. The sample records about 27,000 clones, about four fifths being singletons. In the case of this clone: As yet, its antigen is unknown.

The sequencing input was memory (CD45RA-) CD4+ T cells from blood. The receptor was derived from a human donor in good health. This chain connects TRBV5-1 to TRBJ2-1; weak D call: TRBD2 (6 bases). CDR3 DNA sequence: TGCGCCAGCAGCTTGACGGCCGGGGGAAACAATGAGCAGTTCTTC. Translated: CASSLTAGGNNEQFF.